This TCR beta chain was identified during a study of OX40 agonist ivuxolimab in advanced cancers. Study as a whole: Three dose-escalation patients had partial responses: one with hepatocellular carcinoma and two with cutaneous melanoma. Study-level findings and limits: Which antigen the expanded peripheral T cells recognized is unknown.

Collection of blood occurred at baseline, at cycle 4 day 1, and at cycle 7 day 1. The CDR3 contains 13 residues. Germline CDR1 and CDR2: SGHTA and FQGNSA. V was pared by 1 base and J by 4 bases, with 7 bases between. Turning to this clone: Its specificity is not known.

Some clones are missing from TCRdb's copy, which holds only in-frame ones; the method was immunoSEQ multiplex PCR. The sample holds tens of thousands of clones, about 76% seen once. The sequence derives from an adult with an advanced solid tumor such as melanoma, head and neck, liver or kidney cancer. The sequencing used CD4+ or CD8+ T cells sorted from blood, collected in a trial of the OX40 agonist ivuxolimab. The rearrangement joins TRBV7-2 to TRBJ1-2, with D uncertain. This CDR3 reads CASSLGGLYGYTF. In DNA, the CDR3 is TGTGCCAGCAGCTTAGGAGGGCTCTATGGCTACACCTTC.